The entry that follows covers one TCR beta chain sequence. This clone was counted once. Its antigen is currently not known. No per-base quality is available; no much larger clone lies one base away. The source of the sample is a study of OX40 agonist ivuxolimab in advanced cancers. For the wider study: Ivuxolimab was a fully human IgG2 agonistic monoclonal antibody targeting the costimulatory receptor OX40 (CD134). Intravenous ivuxolimab was administered to patients every 2 weeks at six dose levels: 0.01, 0.1, 0.3, 1.5, 3 and 10 mg/kg. Of the 50 to 55 patients in dose escalation, some 19 had hepatocellular carcinoma, some 15 had melanoma, 9 had renal cell carcinoma and 9 had head and neck cancer. The dose-escalation cohort was 80% to 90% male with a mean age of around 62 years, ranging from about 23 to 85. Prior anti-PD-1, anti-PD-L1 or anti-CTLA-4 therapy was permitted, and roughly two fifths of dose-escalation patients had received checkpoint inhibitors. Partial responses were achieved by three dose-escalation patients, of whom one had hepatocellular carcinoma and two had cutaneous melanoma. The point of sequencing TCRbeta in the periphery was to test whether ivuxolimab changed TCR sequence diversity and drove clonal T-cell expansion. The paper describes the monotherapy dose-escalation part (N = 52 patients) of the phase I trial of ivuxolimab.

Genomic DNA was isolated from the sorted cells so that the TCRbeta CDR3 region could be sequenced. The immunoSEQ Assay was used to sequence the TCRbeta CDR3 regions. TCRdb limited this immuneACCESS table to in-frame rearrangements with V and J called. A share of clones is missing; checked studies link under half to unresolved V genes, and the rest is unexplained. The table for this sample lists roughly 70,000 clones; around four fifths of them were counted only once. 0.4% to 0.45% of the sample goes to the ten largest clones. Patients with autoimmune disease history or receiving systemic immunosuppression were excluded from the trial. Peripheral blood for TCR sequencing was collected from all dose cohorts at baseline, on cycle 4 day 1, and on cycle 7 day 1. The samples were drawn from a first-in-human, open-label, multicenter phase I dose-escalation trial of ivuxolimab. Adults with locally advanced or metastatic head and neck squamous cell, hepatocellular, melanoma or renal cell carcinoma were enrolled in the trial. Before TCR sequencing, CD4+ T cells and CD8+ T cells from peripheral blood were sorted into separate populations.

Overall results and qualifications from the work: After ivuxolimab, CD8+ T cells had more expanded clones than CD4+ T cells on average. In the 0.1-3.0 mg/kg groups, partial responders had among the lowest normalized peripheral clonal expansion, particularly in CD8+ T cells. Which antigens the clonally expanded peripheral T cells were specific for was not determined. Low levels of normalized T-cell clonal expansion were also seen in some patients who did not respond. At doses from 0.1 to 3.0 mg/kg, clonal expansion was seen in both CD4+ and CD8+ blood T cells between baseline and week 6.

The germline ends are 11 bases apart after V is trimmed by 4 bases and J by 2 bases. Measured from the cysteine to the phenylalanine, the CDR3 is 13 residues long. Only CDR3 DNA is held: 39 bases, read in frame from base 1. From the germline V gene, CDR1 is SQVTM and CDR2 is ANQGSEA. This material consisted of CD4+ or CD8+ T cells sorted from blood, taken in a trial of the OX40 agonist ivuxolimab. This sequence originates from an adult with an advanced solid tumor such as melanoma, head and neck, liver or kidney cancer. The chain uses TRBV29-1 and TRBJ1-1; possibly the D gene is TRBD1, per 5 matching bases. In nucleotides, the sequence is TGCAGCGTTGTTAACGGGGGAAACACTGAAGCTTTCTTT. It encodes CSVVNGGNTEAFF. The CDR3 plus the reference TRBV29-1 and TRBJ1-1 genes for the other parts give the full variable domain: SAVISQKPSRDICQRGTSLTIQCQVDSQVTMMFWYRQQPGQSLTLIATANQGSEATYESGFVIDKFPISRPNLTFSTLTVSNMSPEDSSIYLCSVVNGGNTEAFFGQGTRLTVV.